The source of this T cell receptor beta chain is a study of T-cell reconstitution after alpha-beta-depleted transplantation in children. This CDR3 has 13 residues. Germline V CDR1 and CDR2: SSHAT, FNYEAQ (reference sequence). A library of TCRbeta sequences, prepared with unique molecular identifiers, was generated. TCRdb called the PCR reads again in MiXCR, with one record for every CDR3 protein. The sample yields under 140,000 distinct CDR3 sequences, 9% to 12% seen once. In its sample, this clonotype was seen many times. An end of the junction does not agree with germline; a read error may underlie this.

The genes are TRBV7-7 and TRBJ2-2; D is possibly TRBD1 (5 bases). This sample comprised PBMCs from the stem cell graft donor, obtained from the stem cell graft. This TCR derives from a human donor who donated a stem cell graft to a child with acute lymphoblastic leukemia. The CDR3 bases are TGTGCTAGCAGCTTACAGGTTGGCGGGGAGCTGTTTTTT. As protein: CASSLQVGGELFF. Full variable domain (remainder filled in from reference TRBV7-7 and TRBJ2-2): GAGVSQSPRYKVTKRGQDVTLRCDPISSHATLYWYQQALGQGPEFLTYFNYEAQPDKSGLPSDRFSAERPEGSISTLTIQRTEQRDSAMYRCASSLQVGGELFFGEGSRLTVL.